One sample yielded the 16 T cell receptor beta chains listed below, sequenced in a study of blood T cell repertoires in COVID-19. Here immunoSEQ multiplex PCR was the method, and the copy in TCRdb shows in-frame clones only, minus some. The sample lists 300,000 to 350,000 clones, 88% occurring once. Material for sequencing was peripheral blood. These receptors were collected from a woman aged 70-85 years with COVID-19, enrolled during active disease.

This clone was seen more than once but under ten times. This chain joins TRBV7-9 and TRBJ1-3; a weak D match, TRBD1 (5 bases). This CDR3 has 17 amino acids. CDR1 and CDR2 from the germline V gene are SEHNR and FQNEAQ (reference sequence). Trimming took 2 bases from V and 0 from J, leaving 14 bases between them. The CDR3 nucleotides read TGTGCCAGCAGCTTATTGTTGAGACAGTCCTCTGGAAACACCATATATTTT. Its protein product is CASSLLLRQSSGNTIYF.

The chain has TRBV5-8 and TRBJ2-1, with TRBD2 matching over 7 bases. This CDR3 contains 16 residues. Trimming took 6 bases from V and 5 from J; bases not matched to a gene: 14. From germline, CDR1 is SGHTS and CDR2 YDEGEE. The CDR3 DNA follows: TGTGCCAGCAACTCCATTCAGGGACTACCGGACAATGAGCAGTTCTTC. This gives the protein CASNSIQGLPDNEQFF.

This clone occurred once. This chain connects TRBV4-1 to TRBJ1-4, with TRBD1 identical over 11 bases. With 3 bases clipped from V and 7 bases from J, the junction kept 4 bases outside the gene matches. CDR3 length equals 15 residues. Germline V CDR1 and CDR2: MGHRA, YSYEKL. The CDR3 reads CASSQGTGGFEKLFF. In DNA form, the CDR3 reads TGCGCCAGCAGCCAGGGGACAGGGGGATTTGAAAAACTGTTTTTT.

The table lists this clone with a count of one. The CDR3 DNA reads as TGTGCCAGCAGCTACCGGGGCGGGGCCTACACTGAAGCTTTCTTT. Translated, it gives CASSYRGGAYTEAFF. V and J are TRBV7-9 and TRBJ1-1, with D possibly being TRBD1 (5 bases). Trimming took 4 bases from V and 3 from J, leaving 15 bases between them. Looked up from germline, CDR1 is SEHNR and CDR2 is FQNEAQ (reference sequence). This CDR3 has 15 residues.

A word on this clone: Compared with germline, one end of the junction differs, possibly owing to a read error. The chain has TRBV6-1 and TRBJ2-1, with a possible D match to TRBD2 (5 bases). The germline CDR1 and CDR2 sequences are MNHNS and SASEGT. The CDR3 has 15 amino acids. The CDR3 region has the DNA TGTGCCAGCAGTGATTATAAGGACTCCTTCAATGAGCAGTTCTTC. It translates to CASSDYKDSFNEQFF.

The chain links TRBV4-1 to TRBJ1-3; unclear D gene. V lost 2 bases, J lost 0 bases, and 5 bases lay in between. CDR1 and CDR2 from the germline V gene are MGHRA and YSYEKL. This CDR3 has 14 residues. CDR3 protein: CASSQLSSGNTIYF. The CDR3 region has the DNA TGCGCCAGCAGCCAACTATCCTCTGGAAACACCATATATTTT.

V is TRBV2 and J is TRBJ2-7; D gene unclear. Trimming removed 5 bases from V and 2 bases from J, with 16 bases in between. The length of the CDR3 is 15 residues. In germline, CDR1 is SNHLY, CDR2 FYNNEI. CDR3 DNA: TGTGCCAGCAGTACCGACAAGCCGCCCACCTACGAGCAGTACTTC. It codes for CASSTDKPPTYEQYF. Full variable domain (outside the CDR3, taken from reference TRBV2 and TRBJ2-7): EPEVTQTPSHQVTQMGQEVILRCVPISNHLYFYWYRQILGQKVEFLVSFYNNEISEKSEIFDDQFSVERPDGSNFTLKIRSTKLEDSAMYFCASSTDKPPTYEQYFGPGTRLTVT.

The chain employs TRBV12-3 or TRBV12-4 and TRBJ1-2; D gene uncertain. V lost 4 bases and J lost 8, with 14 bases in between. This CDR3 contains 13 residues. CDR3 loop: CASSSRTEGGYTF. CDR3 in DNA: TGTGCCAGCAGTTCCCGGACCGAGGGAGGCTACACCTTC.

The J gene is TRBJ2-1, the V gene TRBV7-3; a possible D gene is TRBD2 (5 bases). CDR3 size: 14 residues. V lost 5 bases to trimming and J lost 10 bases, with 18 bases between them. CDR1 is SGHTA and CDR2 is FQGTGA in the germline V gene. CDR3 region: CASSGSGTPGEQFF. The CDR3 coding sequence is TGTGCCAGCAGCGGGAGCGGCACACCGGGGGAGCAGTTCTTC.

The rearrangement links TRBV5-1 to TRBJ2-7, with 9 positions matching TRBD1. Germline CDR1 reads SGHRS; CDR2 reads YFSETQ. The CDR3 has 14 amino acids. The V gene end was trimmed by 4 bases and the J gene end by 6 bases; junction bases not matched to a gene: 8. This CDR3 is CASSVLPGQGEQYF. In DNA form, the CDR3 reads TGCGCCAGCAGCGTACTGCCGGGACAGGGCGAGCAGTACTTC.

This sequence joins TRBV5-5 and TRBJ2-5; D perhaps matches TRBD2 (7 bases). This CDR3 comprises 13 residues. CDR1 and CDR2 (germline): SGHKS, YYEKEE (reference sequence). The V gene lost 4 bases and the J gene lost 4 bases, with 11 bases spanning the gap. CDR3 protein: CASSPGGAETQYF. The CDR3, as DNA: TGTGCCAGCAGCCCTGGGGGGGCAGAGACCCAGTACTTC.

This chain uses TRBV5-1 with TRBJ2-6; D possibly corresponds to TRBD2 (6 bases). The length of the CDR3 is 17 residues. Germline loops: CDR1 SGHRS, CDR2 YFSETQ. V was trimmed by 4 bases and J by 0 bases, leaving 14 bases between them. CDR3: CASSLMGLDSGANVLTF. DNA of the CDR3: TGCGCCAGCAGCCTCATGGGACTCGACTCTGGGGCCAACGTCCTGACTTTC.

The CDR3 DNA is TGTGCCAGCAGTTACTCCGGGGGAGGACGGGGCTACACCTTC. It is translated as CASSYSGGGRGYTF. The genes are TRBV6-2 or TRBV6-3 and TRBJ1-2, with D possibly matching TRBD1 (5 bases). V gave up 0 bases and J gave up 8 bases, with 13 bases separating them. Germline CDR1 MNHEY, CDR2 SVGEGT. The CDR3 is made up of 14 amino acids.

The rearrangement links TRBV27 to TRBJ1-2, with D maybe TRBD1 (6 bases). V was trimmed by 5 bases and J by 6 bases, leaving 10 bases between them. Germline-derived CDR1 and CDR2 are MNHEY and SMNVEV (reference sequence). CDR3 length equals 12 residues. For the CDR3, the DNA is TGTGCCAGCAGTCGATCAGGGGATGGCTACACCTTC. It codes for CASSRSGDGYTF.

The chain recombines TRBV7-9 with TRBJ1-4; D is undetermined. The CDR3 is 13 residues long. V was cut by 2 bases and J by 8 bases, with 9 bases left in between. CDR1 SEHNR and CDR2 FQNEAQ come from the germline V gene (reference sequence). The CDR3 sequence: CASSLPGGEKLFF. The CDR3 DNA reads TGTGCCAGCAGCTTACCGGGAGGGGAAAAACTGTTTTTT.

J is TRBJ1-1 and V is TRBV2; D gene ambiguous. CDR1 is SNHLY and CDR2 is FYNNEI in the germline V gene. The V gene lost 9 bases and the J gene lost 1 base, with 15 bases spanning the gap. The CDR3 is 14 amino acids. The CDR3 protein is CARPSSYGNTEAFF. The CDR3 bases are TGTGCCAGGCCTTCTAGTTACGGGAACACTGAAGCTTTCTTT.